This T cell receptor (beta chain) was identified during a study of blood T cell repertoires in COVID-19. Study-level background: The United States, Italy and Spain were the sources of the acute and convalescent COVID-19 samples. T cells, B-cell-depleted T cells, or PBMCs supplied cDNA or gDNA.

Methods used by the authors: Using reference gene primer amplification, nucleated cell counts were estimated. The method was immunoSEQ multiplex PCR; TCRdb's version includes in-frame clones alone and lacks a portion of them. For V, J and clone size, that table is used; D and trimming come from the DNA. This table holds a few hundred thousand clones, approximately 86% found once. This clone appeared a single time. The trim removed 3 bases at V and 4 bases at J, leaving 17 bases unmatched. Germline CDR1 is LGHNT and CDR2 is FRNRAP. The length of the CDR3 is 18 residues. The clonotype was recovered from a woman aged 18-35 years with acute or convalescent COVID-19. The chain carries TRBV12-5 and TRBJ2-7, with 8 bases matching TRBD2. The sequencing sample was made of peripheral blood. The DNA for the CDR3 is TGTGCTAGTGGTTTTAGTGGTTCGAGCGGGAGTCTTTTTTACGAGCAGTACTTC. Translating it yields CASGFSGSSGSLFYEQYF.